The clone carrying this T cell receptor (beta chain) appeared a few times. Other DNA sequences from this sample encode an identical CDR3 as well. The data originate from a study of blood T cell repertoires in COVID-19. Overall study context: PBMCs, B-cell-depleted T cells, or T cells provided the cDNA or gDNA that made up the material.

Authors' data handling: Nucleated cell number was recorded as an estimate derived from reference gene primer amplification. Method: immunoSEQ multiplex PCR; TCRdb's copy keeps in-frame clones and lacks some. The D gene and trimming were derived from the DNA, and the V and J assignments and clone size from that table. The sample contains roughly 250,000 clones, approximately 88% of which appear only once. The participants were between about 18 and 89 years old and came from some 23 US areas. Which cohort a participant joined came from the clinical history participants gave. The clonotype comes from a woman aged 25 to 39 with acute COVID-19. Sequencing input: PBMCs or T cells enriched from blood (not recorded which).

The CDR3 coding sequence is TGTGCCAGCAGTTCGGGACTAGCGGGGACCCAAGAGACCCAGTACTTC. Protein sequence: CASSSGLAGTQETQYF. This chain connects TRBV6-5 to TRBJ2-5, with 13 bases matching TRBD2. Per germline, CDR1 MNHEY and CDR2 SVGAGI. Trimming took 4 bases from V and 1 from J; bases not matched to a gene: 3. The CDR3 spans 16 residues.